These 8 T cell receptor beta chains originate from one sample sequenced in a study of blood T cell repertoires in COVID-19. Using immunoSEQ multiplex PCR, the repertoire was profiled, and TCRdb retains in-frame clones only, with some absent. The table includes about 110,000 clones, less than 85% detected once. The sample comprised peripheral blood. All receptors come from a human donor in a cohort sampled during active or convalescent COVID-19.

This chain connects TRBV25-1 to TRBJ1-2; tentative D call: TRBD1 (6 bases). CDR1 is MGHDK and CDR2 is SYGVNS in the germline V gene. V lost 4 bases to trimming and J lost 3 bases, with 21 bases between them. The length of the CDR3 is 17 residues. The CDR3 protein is CASSGSLNRVLDYGYTF. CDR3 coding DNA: TGTGCCAGCAGTGGGTCCCTGAACAGGGTCTTAGACTATGGCTACACCTTC.

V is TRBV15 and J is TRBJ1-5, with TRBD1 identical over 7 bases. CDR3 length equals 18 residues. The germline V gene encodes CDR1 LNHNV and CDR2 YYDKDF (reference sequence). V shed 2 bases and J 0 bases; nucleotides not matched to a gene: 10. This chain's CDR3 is CATSRSRTGIDSNQPQHF. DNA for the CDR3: TGTGCCACCAGCAGATCCCGGACAGGAATTGATAGCAATCAGCCCCAGCATTTT.

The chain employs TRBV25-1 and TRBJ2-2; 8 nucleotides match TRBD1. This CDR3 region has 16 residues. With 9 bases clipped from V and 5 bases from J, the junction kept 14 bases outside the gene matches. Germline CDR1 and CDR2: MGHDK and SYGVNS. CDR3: CASTRADRGRTGELFF. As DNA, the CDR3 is TGTGCCAGTACCCGCGCAGACAGGGGAAGGACCGGGGAGCTGTTTTTT.

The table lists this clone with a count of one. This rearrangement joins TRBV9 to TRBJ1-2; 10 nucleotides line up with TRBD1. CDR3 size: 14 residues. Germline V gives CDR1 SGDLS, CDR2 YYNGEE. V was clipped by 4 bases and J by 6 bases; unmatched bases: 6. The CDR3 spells CASSLRTGGDGYTF. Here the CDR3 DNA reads TGTGCCAGCAGCTTAAGGACAGGGGGGGATGGCTACACCTTC.

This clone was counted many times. CDR3: CASSLGKRGADAGELFF. CDR3 DNA sequence: TGTGCCAGCAGCTTGGGCAAACGGGGGGCGGACGCCGGGGAGCTGTTTTTT. The chain recombines TRBV5-4 with TRBJ2-2; weak D call: TRBD2 (7 bases). The CDR3 is 17 residues long. The V end lost 0 bases, the J end lost 6 bases, and 18 bases lay between the germline ends. CDR1 and CDR2 from the germline V gene are SGHNT and YYREEE (reference sequence).

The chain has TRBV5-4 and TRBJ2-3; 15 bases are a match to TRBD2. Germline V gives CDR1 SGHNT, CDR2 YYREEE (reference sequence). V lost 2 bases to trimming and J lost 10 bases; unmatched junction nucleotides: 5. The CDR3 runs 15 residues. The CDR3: CASSFRGLAGGAQYF. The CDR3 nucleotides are TGTGCCAGCAGCTTTCGAGGACTAGCGGGGGGGGCGCAGTATTTT.

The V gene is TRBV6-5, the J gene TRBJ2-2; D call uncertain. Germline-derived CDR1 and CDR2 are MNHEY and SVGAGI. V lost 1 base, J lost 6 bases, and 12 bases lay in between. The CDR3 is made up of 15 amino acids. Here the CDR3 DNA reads TGTGCCAGCAGTTACTACATGTCTGGAGCCGGGGAGCTGTTTTTT. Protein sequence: CASSYYMSGAGELFF.

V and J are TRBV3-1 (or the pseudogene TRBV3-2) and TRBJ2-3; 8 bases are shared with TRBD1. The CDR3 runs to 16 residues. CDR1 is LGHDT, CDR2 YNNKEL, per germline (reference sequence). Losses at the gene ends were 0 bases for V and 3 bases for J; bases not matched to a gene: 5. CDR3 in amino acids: CASSQEFRGRTDTQYF. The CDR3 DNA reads TGTGCCAGCAGCCAAGAATTCAGGGGGCGAACAGATACGCAGTATTTT.